This entry lists 4 T cell receptor beta chains sequenced from one sample in a study of blood T cell repertoires in COVID-19. Clones were read by immunoSEQ multiplex PCR, and TCRdb kept only the in-frame ones, dropping some. The sample shows more than 85,000 clones, around 73% of them seen only once. Source material: peripheral blood. These receptors all stem from a man in his 60s with active or convalescent COVID-19.

The chain employs TRBV18 and TRBJ2-5; tentatively, D is TRBD2 (6 bases). Germline V lookup: CDR1 KGHSH, CDR2 LQKENI. CDR3 size: 13 residues. Between the trimmed V and J ends, which lost 3 bases and 5 bases, there was a span of 10 bases. The CDR3 spells CASSPRAGETQYF. The CDR3 DNA reads as TGTGCCAGCTCACCCCGTGCGGGGGAGACCCAGTACTTC.

Here the CDR3 reads CATSDGGATNTEAFF. CDR3 DNA: TGTGCCACCAGTGATGGGGGGGCCACGAACACTGAAGCTTTCTTT. The gene calls are TRBV24-1 and TRBJ1-1; possible D gene TRBD1, 6 bases. The CDR3 has 15 amino acids. V shed 3 bases and J shed 1 base, with 11 bases lying between them. Germline assignment: CDR1 KGHDR and CDR2 SFDVKD.

The chain joins TRBV7-9 to TRBJ1-3; D gene ambiguous. Per the germline V gene, CDR1 is SEHNR and CDR2 is FQNEAQ (reference sequence). Between the trimmed V and J ends, which lost 11 bases and 0 bases, there was a span of 11 bases. The CDR3 contains 13 residues. CDR3 nucleotides: TGTGCCCTCCGGAGAGACTCTGGAAACACCATATATTTT. Translated: CALRRDSGNTIYF.

This clone turned up a few times. The chain employs TRBV2 and TRBJ2-3; 8 nucleotides align to TRBD2. V gave up 6 bases and J gave up 13 bases; unmatched junction bases: 6. The CDR3 is 11 residues long. In germline, CDR1 is SNHLY, CDR2 FYNNEI. In nucleotides, the CDR3 is TGTGCCAGCAGCCAGGAGCGGGAGAAGTATTTT. Protein sequence: CASSQEREKYF.